The 9 T cell receptor beta chains in this list originate from one sample, sequenced in a study of naive and memory T cell subsets. Four PCR rounds used nested alpha and beta constant region primers plus the SP2 primer. One entry per CDR3 protein results from TCRdb running MiXCR on the 5' RACE reads. This sample has roughly 60,000 distinct CDR3 sequences, with roughly 8.1% found just once. A UMI-containing oligonucleotide was joined by 3' ligation to the TCR cDNA template. The origin of the receptors is a female donor in good health.

The chain carries TRBV27 and TRBJ2-3; D unclear. Germline values: CDR1 MNHEY, CDR2 SMNVEV (reference sequence). The CDR3 length is 12 residues. V shed 5 bases and J shed 2 bases, with 5 bases lying between them. The CDR3 region is CASSPHTDTQYF. CDR3 DNA sequence: TGTGCCAGCAGTCCACACACAGATACGCAGTATTTT.

This clonotype was found a few times. The chain employs TRBV28 and TRBJ2-6; D is ambiguous. Germline V gene data show CDR1 as MDHEN and CDR2 as SYDVKM. V shed 3 bases and J shed 0 bases, with 9 bases lying between them. The CDR3 contains 16 residues. CDR3 in DNA: TGTGCCAGCAGTTTGGGTGGGCTCTCTGGGGCCAACGTCCTGACTTTC. Protein: CASSLGGLSGANVLTF.

There are many counts of this clonotype. The chain couples TRBV20-1 to TRBJ2-3, with 10 bases lining up with TRBD2. This CDR3 has 15 residues. V shed 1 base and J 2 bases; nucleotides not matched to a gene: 3. Germline loops: CDR1 DFQATT, CDR2 SNEGSKA (reference sequence). The DNA for the CDR3 is TGCAGTGCTAGAGGGCTAGCGGGAGACACAGATACGCAGTATTTT. Translating gives CSARGLAGDTDTQYF.

On this clonotype: A junction boundary mismatches the germline segment, possibly from a read error. CDR3 bases: TGTGCCACCAGCAGCCCTTTATTATCGAGGGAACCCCAAGGGACCCAGTACTTC. It specifies CATSSPLLSREPQGTQYF. The V and J genes are TRBV15 and TRBJ2-5; TRBD2 is a possible D gene (5 bases). This CDR3 comprises 18 residues. From germline, CDR1 is LNHNV and CDR2 YYDKDF (reference sequence).

This clonotype was counted between two and nine times. The J gene is TRBJ1-2, the V gene TRBV5-4; D is undetermined. V was pared by 5 bases and J by 8 bases, with 16 bases between. This CDR3 contains 13 residues. Germline V lookup: CDR1 SGHNT, CDR2 YYREEE (reference sequence). The CDR3 nucleotides are TGTGCCAGCAGGGCCGTCTACGCATCAGGCTACACCTTC. This sequence encodes CASRAVYASGYTF.

This clonotype was counted ten times or more. V and J are TRBV3-1 and TRBJ1-3; no definite D call. This CDR3 is built from 16 residues. V was cut by 3 bases and J by 1 base, with 13 bases left in between. CDR1 is LGHDT and CDR2 is YNNKEL in the germline V gene (reference sequence). The CDR3 sequence is CASSQDFKLSGNTIYF. The CDR3, as DNA: TGTGCCAGCAGCCAGGATTTCAAGCTATCTGGAAACACCATATATTTT.

This clonotype has more than one count but fewer than ten. The V gene is TRBV6-2 or TRBV6-3, the J gene TRBJ2-1; D is ambiguous. Germline V gene sequence: CDR1 MNHEY, CDR2 SVGEGT. The V end was cut by 10 bases, the J end by 8 bases, with 9 bases between. This CDR3 spans 10 amino acids. The CDR3 nucleotides read TGTGCCACGAGCTCCTATGAGCAGTTCTTC. Protein sequence: CATSSYEQFF.

The J gene is TRBJ2-2, the V gene TRBV5-1, with TRBD2 identical over 7 bases. CDR1 SGHRS and CDR2 YFSETQ come from the germline V gene. The junction had 10 bases not matched to a gene; V was cut back by 2 bases and J by 0 bases. The CDR3 spans 18 residues. CDR3 in amino acids: CASSFSSGYLANTGELFF. CDR3 DNA sequence: TGCGCCAGCAGCTTCTCTAGCGGTTACCTCGCGAACACCGGGGAGCTGTTTTTT.

At least ten counts were recorded for this clonotype. V usage is TRBV12-3 or TRBV12-4 and J usage is TRBJ1-2, with 7 nucleotides matching TRBD1. The CDR3 covers 13 residues. V dropped 7 bases and J dropped 4; count of bases not matched to a gene: 6. CDR3 DNA: TGTGCCAGCACACCGGGACAGACCTATGGCTACACCTTC. It specifies CASTPGQTYGYTF.